This T cell receptor (beta chain) emerged from a study of cytomegalovirus exposure and HLA in healthy donors. The study ran its PCR with 60 Vbeta and 13 Jbeta primers. Assay: immunoSEQ multiplex PCR; the TCRdb copy retains only in-frame clones and omits some. The table lists about 50,000 clones, around three quarters of them singletons. A note on this clone: Its antigen is not known.

The length of the CDR3 is 16 residues. V shed 4 bases, J shed 5 bases, and the junction held 9 bases outside the gene matches. Per the germline V gene, CDR1 is SGHDN and CDR2 is FVKESK. Study findings and constraints: Later analysis demonstrated an association between a missense DCLRE1C variant and TCR beta V- and J-gene trimming. TCR beta sequences reportedly predicted most subjects' HLA-A and HLA-B alleles accurately.

This chain uses TRBV14 with TRBJ2-5; 11 bases fit TRBD2. Material: PBMCs. This receptor was taken from a man aged 25 to 40 in good health and CMV-seropositive. CDR3 loop: CASSRRSGGAMETQYF. The CDR3 nucleotides read TGTGCCAGCAGCCGCCGTAGCGGGGGGGCGATGGAGACCCAGTACTTC.